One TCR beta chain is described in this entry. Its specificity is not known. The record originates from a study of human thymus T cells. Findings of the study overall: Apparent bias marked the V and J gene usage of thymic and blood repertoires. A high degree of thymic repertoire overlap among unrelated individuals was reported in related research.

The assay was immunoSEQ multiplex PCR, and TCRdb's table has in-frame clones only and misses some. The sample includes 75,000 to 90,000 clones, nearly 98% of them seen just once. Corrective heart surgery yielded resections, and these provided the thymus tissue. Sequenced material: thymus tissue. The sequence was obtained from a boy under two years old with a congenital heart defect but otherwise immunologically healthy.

The CDR3 loop reads CASSLYVGGRDSNQPQHF. As DNA, the CDR3 is TGTGCCAGCAGTTTATATGTGGGGGGACGGGATAGCAATCAGCCCCAGCATTTT. The rearrangement links TRBV28 to TRBJ1-5; D possibly corresponds to TRBD1 (5 bases). Germline V gives CDR1 MDHEN, CDR2 SYDVKM. Trimming took 1 base from V and 0 from J, leaving 16 bases between them. The CDR3 length is 18 residues.